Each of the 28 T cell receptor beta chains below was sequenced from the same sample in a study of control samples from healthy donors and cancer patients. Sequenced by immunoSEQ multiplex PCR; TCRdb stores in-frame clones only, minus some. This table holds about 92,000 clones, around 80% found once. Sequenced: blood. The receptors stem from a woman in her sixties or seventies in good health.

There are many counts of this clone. The CDR3 coding sequence is TGCGCCAGCAGTGAGCAGGGGCGGGGAAATCAGCCCCAGCATTTT. It encodes CASSEQGRGNQPQHF. The rearrangement links TRBV10-2 to TRBJ1-5, with D tentatively TRBD1 (6 bases). The CDR3 loop spans 15 amino acids. CDR1 WSHSY and CDR2 SAAADI come from the germline V gene. Trimming left V 2 bases short and J 4 bases short, with 12 bases between.

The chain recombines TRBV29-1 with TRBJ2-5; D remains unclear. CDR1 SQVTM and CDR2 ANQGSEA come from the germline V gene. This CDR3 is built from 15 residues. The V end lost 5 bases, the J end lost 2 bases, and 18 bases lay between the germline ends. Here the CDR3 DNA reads TGCAGCGTTCCAAGTGCAGGCGCTTTTCAAGAGACCCAGTACTTC. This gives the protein CSVPSAGAFQETQYF.

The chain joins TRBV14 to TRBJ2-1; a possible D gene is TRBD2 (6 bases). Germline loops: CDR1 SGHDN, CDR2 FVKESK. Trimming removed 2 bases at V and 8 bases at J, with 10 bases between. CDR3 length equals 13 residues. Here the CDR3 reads CASSQILAYEQFF. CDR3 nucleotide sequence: TGTGCCAGCAGCCAAATACTAGCATATGAGCAGTTCTTC.

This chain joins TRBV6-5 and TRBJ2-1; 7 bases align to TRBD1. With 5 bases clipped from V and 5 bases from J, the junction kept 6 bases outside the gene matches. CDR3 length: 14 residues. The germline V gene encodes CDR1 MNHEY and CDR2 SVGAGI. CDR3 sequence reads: CASSTGDPNNEQFF. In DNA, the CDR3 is TGTGCCAGCAGTACAGGGGACCCGAACAATGAGCAGTTCTTC.

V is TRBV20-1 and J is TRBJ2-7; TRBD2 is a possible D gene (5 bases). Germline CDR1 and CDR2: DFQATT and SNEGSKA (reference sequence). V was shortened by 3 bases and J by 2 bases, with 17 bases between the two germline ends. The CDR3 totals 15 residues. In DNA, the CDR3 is TGCAGTGCTAGTAAAATAGCGCCAGAGGCCTACGAGCAGTACTTC. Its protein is CSASKIAPEAYEQYF.

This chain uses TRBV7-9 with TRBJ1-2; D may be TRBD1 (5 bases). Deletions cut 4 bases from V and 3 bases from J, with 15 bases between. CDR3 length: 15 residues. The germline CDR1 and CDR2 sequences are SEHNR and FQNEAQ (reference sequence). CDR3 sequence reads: CASSSHKEQDYGYTF. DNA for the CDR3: TGTGCCAGCAGCTCCCACAAAGAACAGGACTATGGCTACACCTTC.

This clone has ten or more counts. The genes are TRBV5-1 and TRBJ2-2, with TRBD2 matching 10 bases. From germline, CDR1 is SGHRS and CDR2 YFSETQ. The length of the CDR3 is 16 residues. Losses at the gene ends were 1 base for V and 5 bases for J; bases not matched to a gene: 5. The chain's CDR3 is CASSLKAGGPTGELFF. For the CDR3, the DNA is TGCGCCAGCAGCTTGAAAGCGGGAGGGCCAACCGGGGAGCTGTTTTTT.

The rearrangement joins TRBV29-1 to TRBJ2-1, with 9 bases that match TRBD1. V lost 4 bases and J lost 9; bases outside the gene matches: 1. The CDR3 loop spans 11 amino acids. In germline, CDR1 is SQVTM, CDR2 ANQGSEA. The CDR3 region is CSVGTGAEQFF. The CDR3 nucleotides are TGCAGCGTTGGGACAGGGGCTGAGCAGTTCTTC.

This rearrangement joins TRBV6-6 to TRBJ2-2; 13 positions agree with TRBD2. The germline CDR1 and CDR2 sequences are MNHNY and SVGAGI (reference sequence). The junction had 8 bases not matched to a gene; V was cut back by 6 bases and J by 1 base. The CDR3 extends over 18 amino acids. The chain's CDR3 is CASSRSRLAGGNTGELFF. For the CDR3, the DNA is TGTGCCAGCAGCCGAAGTAGACTAGCGGGAGGGAACACCGGGGAGCTGTTTTTT.

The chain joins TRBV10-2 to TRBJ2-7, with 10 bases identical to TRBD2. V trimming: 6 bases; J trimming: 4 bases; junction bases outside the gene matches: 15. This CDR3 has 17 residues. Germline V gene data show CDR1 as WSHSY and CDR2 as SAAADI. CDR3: CASRWGLKSGGAYEQYF. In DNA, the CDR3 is TGCGCCAGCAGATGGGGGTTGAAGAGCGGGGGGGCTTACGAGCAGTACTTC.

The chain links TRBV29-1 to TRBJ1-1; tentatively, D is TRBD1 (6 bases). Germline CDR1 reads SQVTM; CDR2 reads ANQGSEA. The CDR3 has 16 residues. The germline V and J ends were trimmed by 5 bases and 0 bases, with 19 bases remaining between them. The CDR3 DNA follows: TGCAGCGTTTCCGGGACGTTGGGGGCTTTGAACACTGAAGCTTTCTTT. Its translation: CSVSGTLGALNTEAFF. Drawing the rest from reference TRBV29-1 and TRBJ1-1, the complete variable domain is SAVISQKPSRDICQRGTSLTIQCQVDSQVTMMFWYRQQPGQSLTLIATANQGSEATYESGFVIDKFPISRPNLTFSTLTVSNMSPEDSSIYLCSVSGTLGALNTEAFFGQGTRLTVV.

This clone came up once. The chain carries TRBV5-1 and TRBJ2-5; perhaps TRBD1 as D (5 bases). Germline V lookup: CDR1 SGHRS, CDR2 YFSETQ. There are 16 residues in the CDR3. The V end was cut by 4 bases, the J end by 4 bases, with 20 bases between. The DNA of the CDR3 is TGCGCCAGCAGCGCCACCCAGGGCACGGGTTCAGAGACCCAGTACTTC. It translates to CASSATQGTGSETQYF. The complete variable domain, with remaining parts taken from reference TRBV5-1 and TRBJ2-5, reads KAGVTQTPRYLIKTRGQQVTLSCSPISGHRSVSWYQQTPGQGLQFLFEYFSETQRNKGNFPGRFSGRQFSNSRSEMNVSTLELGDSALYLCASSATQGTGSETQYFGPGTRLLVL.

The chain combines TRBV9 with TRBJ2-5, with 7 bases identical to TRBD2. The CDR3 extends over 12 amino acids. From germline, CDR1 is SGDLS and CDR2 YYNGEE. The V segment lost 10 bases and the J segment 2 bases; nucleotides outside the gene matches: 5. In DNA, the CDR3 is TGTGCCTCATTGGGGGGGCAAGAGACCCAGTACTTC. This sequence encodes CASLGGQETQYF.

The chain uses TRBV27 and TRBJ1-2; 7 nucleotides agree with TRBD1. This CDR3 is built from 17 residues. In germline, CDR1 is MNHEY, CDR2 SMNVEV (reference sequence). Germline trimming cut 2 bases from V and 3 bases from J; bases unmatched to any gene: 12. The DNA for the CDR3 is TGTGCCAGCAGTTTAGACCTCACTACAGGGGAGCACTATGGCTACACCTTC. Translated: CASSLDLTTGEHYGYTF.

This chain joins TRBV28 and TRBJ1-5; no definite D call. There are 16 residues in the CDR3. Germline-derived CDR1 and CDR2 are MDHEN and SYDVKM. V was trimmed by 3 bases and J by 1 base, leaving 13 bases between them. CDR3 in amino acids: CASSLGEGLSNQPQHF. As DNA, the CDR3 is TGTGCCAGCAGTTTGGGAGAGGGTCTAAGCAATCAGCCCCAGCATTTT.

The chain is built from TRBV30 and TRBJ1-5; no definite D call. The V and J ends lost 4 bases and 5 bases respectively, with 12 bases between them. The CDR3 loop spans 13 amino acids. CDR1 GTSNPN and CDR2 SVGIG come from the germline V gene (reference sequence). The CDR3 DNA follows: TGTGCCTGGAAGGTAGGGAGGCATCAGCCCCAGCATTTT. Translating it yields CAWKVGRHQPQHF.

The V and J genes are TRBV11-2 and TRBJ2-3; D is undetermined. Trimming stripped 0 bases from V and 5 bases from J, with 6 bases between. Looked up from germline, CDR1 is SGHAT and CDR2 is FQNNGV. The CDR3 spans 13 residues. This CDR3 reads CASSLDIVDTQYF. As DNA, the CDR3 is TGTGCCAGCAGCTTAGACATCGTAGATACGCAGTATTTT.

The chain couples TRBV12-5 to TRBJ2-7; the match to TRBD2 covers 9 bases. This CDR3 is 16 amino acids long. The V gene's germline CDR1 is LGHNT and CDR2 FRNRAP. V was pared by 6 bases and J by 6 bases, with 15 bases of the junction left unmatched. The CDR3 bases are TGTGCTAGTGGCCCTAATAGCGGGGGCGTTCGGGCCGAGCAGTACTTC. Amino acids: CASGPNSGGVRAEQYF. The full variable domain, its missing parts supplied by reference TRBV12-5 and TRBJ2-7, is DARVTQTPRHKVTEMGQEVTMRCQPILGHNTVFWYRQTMMQGLELLAYFRNRAPLDDSGMPKDRFSAEMPDATLATLKIQPSEPRDSAVYFCASGPNSGGVRAEQYFGPGTRLTVT.

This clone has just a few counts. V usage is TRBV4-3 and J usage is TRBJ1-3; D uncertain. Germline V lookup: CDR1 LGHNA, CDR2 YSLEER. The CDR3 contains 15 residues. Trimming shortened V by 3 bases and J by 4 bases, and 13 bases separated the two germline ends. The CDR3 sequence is CASSQWASGGNTIYF. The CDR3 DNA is TGCGCCAGCAGCCAGTGGGCCTCGGGGGGAAACACCATATATTTT.

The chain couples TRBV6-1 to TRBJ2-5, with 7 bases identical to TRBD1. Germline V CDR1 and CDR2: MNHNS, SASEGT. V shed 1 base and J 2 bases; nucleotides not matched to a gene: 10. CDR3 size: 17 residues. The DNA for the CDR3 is TGTGCCAGCAGTGAAGGCTCGGGCAGGGGGTTTCAAGAGACCCAGTACTTC. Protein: CASSEGSGRGFQETQYF.

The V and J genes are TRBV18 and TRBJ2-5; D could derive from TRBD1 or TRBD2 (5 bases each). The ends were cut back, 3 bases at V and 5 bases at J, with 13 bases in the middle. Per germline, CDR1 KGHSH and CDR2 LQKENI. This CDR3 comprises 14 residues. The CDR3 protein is CASSPGLAGETQYF. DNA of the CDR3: TGTGCCAGCTCACCCGGGCTAGCAGGGGAGACCCAGTACTTC.

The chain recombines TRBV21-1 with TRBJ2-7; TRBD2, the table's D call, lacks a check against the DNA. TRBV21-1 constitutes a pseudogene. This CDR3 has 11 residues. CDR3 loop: CASISLHEQYF. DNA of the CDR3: TGTGCCAGCATTAGCCTTCACGAGCAGTACTTC.

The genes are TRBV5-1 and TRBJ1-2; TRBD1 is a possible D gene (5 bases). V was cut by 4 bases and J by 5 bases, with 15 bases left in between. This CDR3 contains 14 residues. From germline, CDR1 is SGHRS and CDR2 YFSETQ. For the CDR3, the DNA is TGCGCCAGCAGCCGGGACTCCCTGGGTTATGGCTACACCTTC. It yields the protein CASSRDSLGYGYTF. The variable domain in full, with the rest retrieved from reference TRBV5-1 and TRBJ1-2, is KAGVTQTPRYLIKTRGQQVTLSCSPISGHRSVSWYQQTPGQGLQFLFEYFSETQRNKGNFPGRFSGRQFSNSRSEMNVSTLELGDSALYLCASSRDSLGYGYTFGSGTRLTVV.

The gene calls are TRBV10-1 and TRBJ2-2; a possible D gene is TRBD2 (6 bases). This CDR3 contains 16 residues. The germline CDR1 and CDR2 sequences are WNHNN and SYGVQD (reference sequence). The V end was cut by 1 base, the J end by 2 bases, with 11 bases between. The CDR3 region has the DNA TGCGCCAGCAGTGAGTTTCATAGCGGCAACACCGGGGAGCTGTTTTTT. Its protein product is CASSEFHSGNTGELFF.

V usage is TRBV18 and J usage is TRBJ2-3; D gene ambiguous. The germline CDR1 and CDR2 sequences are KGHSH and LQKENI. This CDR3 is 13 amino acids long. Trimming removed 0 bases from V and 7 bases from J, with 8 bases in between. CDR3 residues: CASSPPLENTQYF. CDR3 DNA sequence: TGTGCCAGCTCACCACCCCTGGAAAATACGCAGTATTTT.

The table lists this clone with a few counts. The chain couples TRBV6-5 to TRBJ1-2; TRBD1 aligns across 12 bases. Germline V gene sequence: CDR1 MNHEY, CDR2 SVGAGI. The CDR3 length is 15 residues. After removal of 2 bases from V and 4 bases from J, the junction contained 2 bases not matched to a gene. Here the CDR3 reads CASSYGDRGPYGYTF. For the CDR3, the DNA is TGTGCCAGCAGTTACGGGGACAGGGGGCCCTATGGCTACACCTTC.

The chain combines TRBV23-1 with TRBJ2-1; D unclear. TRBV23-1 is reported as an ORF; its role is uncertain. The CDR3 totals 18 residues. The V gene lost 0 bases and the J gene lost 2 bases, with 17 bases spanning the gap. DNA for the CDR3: TGCGCCAGCAGTCAATCGTACCTAGTTGAGGTCCCCTACAATGAGCAGTTCTTC. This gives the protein CASSQSYLVEVPYNEQFF.

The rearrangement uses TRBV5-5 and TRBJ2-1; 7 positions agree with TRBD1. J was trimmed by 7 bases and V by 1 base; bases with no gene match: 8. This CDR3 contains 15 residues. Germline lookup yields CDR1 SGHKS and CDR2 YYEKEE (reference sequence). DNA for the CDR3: TGTGCCAGCAGCTTGATGTCAGGCAGGGGGAATGAGCAGTTCTTC. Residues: CASSLMSGRGNEQFF.